This T cell receptor (beta chain) was sequenced for a study of blood T cells in healthy people across ages. The CDR3 is made up of 15 amino acids. V was shortened by 3 bases and J by 5 bases, with 15 bases between the two germline ends. CDR1 is LGHNA and CDR2 is YSLEER in the germline V gene. Regarding this clonotype: Its antigen is not known.

Together with a sample-barcoded 5' primer, a J-beta primer mix was included in a second PCR lasting about 7 to 12 cycles. Per-sample output comprised a minimum of 2.5 million paired-end reads containing CDR3. TCRdb independently ran MiXCR on the 5' RACE reads; one entry per CDR3 protein. The sample shows about 900,000 distinct CDR3 sequences, roughly 50% of them seen only once. Healthy Caucasian individuals from Russia aged about 6 to 100 were enrolled as donors. Broader study findings: While age rose, TCR beta diversity per million T cells dropped in a roughly linear way.

Sequenced input: blood. The V and J genes are TRBV4-3 and TRBJ2-3, with D maybe TRBD1 (7 bases). This TCR was recovered from a man aged 30 to 39 in good health. This CDR3 is CASSHTDRREDTQYF. CDR3 nucleotide sequence: TGCGCCAGCAGCCACACGGACAGGCGGGAAGATACGCAGTATTTT.